A selection of T cell receptor beta chains follows, all from one sample in a study of T cell responses to AZD1222 COVID-19 vaccine. Method: immunoSEQ multiplex PCR; TCRdb's copy keeps in-frame clones and lacks some. The sample has roughly 150,000 clones, 92% seen once. The sample was peripheral blood, taken 28 days after the second AZD1222 dose. The source is an adult who received the AZD1222 COVID-19 vaccine. The CDR3 runs from the conserved cysteine through the conserved F or W. Fields, in order: J gene, V gene, D gene, clone size, CDR3 protein, CDR3 DNA. A D gene is named only where the DNA matches it firmly. A clone size is listed for some rows: how often the clone was seen (once, few, many), or a class if it is expanded.

J gene: TRBJ1-5
V gene: TRBV5-1
D gene: -
clone size: -
CDR3 protein: CASSLGSNQPQHF
CDR3 DNA: TGCGCCAGCAGCTTGGGCTCCAATCAGCCCCAGCATTTT

J gene: TRBJ2-5
V gene: TRBV5-1
D gene: -
clone size: -
CDR3 protein: CASRNLDSQETQYF
CDR3 DNA: TGCGCCAGCAGGAACTTGGACAGCCAAGAGACCCAGTACTTC

J gene: TRBJ2-1
V gene: TRBV7-9
D gene: -
clone size: -
CDR3 protein: CASRDSGHYNEQFF
CDR3 DNA: TGTGCCAGCAGAGACAGTGGGCATTACAATGAGCAGTTCTTC

J gene: TRBJ1-1
V gene: TRBV11-2
D gene: -
clone size: -
CDR3 protein: CASSLAGGTEAFF
CDR3 DNA: TGTGCCAGCAGCTTAGCAGGAGGGACTGAAGCTTTCTTT

J gene: TRBJ1-1
V gene: TRBV7-3
D gene: TRBD1
clone size: -
CDR3 protein: CASSLTGGNTEAFF
CDR3 DNA: TGTGCCAGCAGCTTAACAGGGGGCAACACTGAAGCTTTCTTT

J gene: TRBJ1-5
V gene: TRBV12-5
D gene: -
clone size: once
CDR3 protein: CASGLRGYGNQPQHF
CDR3 DNA: TGTGCTAGTGGTTTGAGAGGCTACGGCAATCAGCCCCAGCATTTT

J gene: TRBJ1-1
V gene: TRBV5-1
D gene: TRBD1
clone size: -
CDR3 protein: CASSLGQGQGTEAFF
CDR3 DNA: TGCGCCAGCAGCCTGGGACAGGGCCAGGGGACTGAAGCTTTCTTT

J gene: TRBJ1-1
V gene: TRBV19
D gene: -
clone size: few
CDR3 protein: CASSIGAEAFF
CDR3 DNA: TGTGCCAGTAGTATCGGAGCTGAAGCTTTCTTT

J gene: TRBJ2-1
V gene: TRBV29-1
D gene: TRBD2
clone size: -
CDR3 protein: CSVEGASGEQFF
CDR3 DNA: TGCAGCGTTGAAGGAGCTAGCGGTGAGCAGTTCTTC

J gene: TRBJ1-2
V gene: TRBV3-1/TRBV3-2
D gene: -
clone size: -
CDR3 protein: CASSQADKFRDYGYTF
CDR3 DNA: TGTGCCAGCAGCCAAGCCGACAAATTCCGGGACTATGGCTACACCTTC

J gene: TRBJ2-2
V gene: TRBV5-1
D gene: TRBD2
clone size: -
CDR3 protein: CASSPRLAGNTGELFF
CDR3 DNA: TGCGCCAGCAGCCCCCGGCTAGCGGGGAACACCGGGGAGCTGTTTTTT

J gene: TRBJ1-2
V gene: TRBV4-3
D gene: -
clone size: -
CDR3 protein: CASSQEVLNYGYTF
CDR3 DNA: TGCGCCAGCAGCCAAGAGGTCCTTAACTATGGCTACACCTTC

J gene: TRBJ2-1
V gene: TRBV15
D gene: TRBD2
clone size: -
CDR3 protein: CATSRGLDSYNEQFF
CDR3 DNA: TGTGCCACCAGCAGGGGACTAGACTCCTACAATGAGCAGTTCTTC

J gene: TRBJ2-5
V gene: TRBV11-1
D gene: -
clone size: -
CDR3 protein: CASKRGTETQYF
CDR3 DNA: TGTGCCAGCAAGCGAGGGACCGAGACCCAGTACTTC

J gene: TRBJ1-5
V gene: TRBV18
D gene: TRBD1
clone size: -
CDR3 protein: CASSPPGQGSQPQHF
CDR3 DNA: TGTGCCAGCTCACCACCGGGACAGGGTAGTCAGCCCCAGCATTTT

J gene: TRBJ1-1
V gene: TRBV19
D gene: TRBD1
clone size: -
CDR3 protein: CASAPGQGIAGGRTEAFF
CDR3 DNA: TGTGCCAGTGCCCCGGGACAGGGTATTGCGGGGGGTCGCACTGAAGCTTTCTTT

J gene: TRBJ1-2
V gene: TRBV29-1
D gene: TRBD1
clone size: -
CDR3 protein: CSGGQGNYGYTF
CDR3 DNA: TGCAGCGGGGGACAGGGGAACTATGGCTACACCTTC

J gene: TRBJ1-1
V gene: TRBV18
D gene: -
clone size: -
CDR3 protein: CASSPIPREHGAFF
CDR3 DNA: TGTGCCAGCTCACCAATACCCAGGGAGCACGGAGCTTTCTTT

J gene: TRBJ1-2
V gene: TRBV9
D gene: -
clone size: -
CDR3 protein: CASSVEGPTYGYTF
CDR3 DNA: TGTGCCAGCAGCGTAGAGGGACCGACCTATGGCTACACCTTC

J gene: TRBJ1-2
V gene: TRBV10-3
D gene: TRBD1
clone size: many
CDR3 protein: CAIQPGQQANYGYTF
CDR3 DNA: TGTGCCATCCAACCGGGACAGCAGGCTAACTATGGCTACACCTTC